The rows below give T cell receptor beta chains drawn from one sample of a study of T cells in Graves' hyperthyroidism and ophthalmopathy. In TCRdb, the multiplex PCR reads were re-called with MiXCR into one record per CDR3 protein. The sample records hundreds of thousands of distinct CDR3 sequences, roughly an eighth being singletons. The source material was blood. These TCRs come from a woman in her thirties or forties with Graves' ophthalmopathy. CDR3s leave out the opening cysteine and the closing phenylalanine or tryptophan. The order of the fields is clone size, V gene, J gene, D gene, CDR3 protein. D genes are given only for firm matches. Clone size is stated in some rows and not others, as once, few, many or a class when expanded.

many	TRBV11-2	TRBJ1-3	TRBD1	ASSLSPGQGPGNTIY
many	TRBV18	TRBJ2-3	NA	ASSPVRDTQY
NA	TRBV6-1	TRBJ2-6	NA	ASSVSGAGYSGANVLT
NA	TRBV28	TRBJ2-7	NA	ASSYWSAYEQY
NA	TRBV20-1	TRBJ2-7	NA	SARDSMAGRTYEQY
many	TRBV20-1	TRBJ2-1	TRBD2	SARAGTSGVSYNEQF
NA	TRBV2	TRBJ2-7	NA	ASMPGAPSYEQY
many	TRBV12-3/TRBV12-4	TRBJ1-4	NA	ASTPGGVREKLF
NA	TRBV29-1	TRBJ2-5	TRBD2	SGSGRSQETQY
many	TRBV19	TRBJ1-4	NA	ASSDPLATNEKLF
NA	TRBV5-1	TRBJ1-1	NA	ASSSQNTEAF
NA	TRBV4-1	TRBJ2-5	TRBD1	ASSQDSLDRGQVGYQETQY
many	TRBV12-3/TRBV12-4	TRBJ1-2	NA	ASSLSTRIGGLYGYT
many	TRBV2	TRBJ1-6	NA	ASSEFTGGSPLH
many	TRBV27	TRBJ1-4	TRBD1	ASRTGGLNEKLF
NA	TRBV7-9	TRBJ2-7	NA	ASSFAGRGYEQY
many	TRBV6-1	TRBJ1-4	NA	ASRQRFDQSVNEKLF
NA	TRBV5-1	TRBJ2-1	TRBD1	ASSSRDRAVNEQF
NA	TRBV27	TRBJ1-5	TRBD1	ASKTGGEGNQPQH
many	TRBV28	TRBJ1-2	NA	ASSLIAGILNYGYT
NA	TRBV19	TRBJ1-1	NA	ASTPPGISTEAF
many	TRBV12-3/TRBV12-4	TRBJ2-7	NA	ASSPGSDYEQY
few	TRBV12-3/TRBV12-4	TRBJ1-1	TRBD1	ASRSRDRGPGEAF
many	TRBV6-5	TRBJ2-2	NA	ASSYEGGVITGELF
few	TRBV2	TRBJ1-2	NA	ASSDGGFYGYA
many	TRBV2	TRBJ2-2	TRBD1	ASSVEQGAGELF
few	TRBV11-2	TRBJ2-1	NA	ASSLDWTGYNEQF
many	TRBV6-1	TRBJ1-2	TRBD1	ASRAGQLNYGYT
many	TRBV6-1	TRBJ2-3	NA	ASSVVTDTQY
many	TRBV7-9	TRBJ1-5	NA	ASKLGDQPQH
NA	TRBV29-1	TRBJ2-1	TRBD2	SVDGISGASSYNEQF
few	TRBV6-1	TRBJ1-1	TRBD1	ASTKRQGRELNTEAF
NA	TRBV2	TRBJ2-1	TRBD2	ASSRWTSGSYNEQF
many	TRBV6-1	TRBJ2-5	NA	ASKWQQETQY
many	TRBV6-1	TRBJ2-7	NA	ASSEGFHEQY